This is a list of T cell receptor beta chains from one sample in a study of molecular identifiers for immune sequencing clone quantification. TCRdb re-derived calls from the PCR reads in MiXCR, one entry per CDR3 protein. The sample lists some 650,000 distinct CDR3 sequences; about 20% were seen once. The specimen sequenced was naive CD8+ T cells from blood, with Jurkat cell RNA spiked in. These receptors were obtained from a human donor in good health. Some libraries in this study had Jurkat cell RNA spiked in. Each CDR3 is given with its conserved first and last residue. Each record gives: clone size, J gene, V gene, CDR3 length, CDR3 protein. Size values are once, few and many counts, or a class for expanded clones, and some rows have none.

many TRBJ1-2 TRBV10-2 13 CASRADLFTDFTF
many TRBJ1-3 TRBV5-4 15 CASSQDRGTGNTIYF
many TRBJ2-7 TRBV10-3 12 CAITGENYEQYF
few TRBJ2-7 TRBV6-2/TRBV6-3 18 CASSKPGLAGGTSDEQYF
- TRBJ2-7 TRBV7-6 16 CASSLEASGGHYEQYF
- TRBJ2-7 TRBV4-2 16 CASSQVGGQVENEQYF
many TRBJ1-1 TRBV7-9 16 CASGPLPGDGAEEAFF
- TRBJ2-5 TRBV21-1 19 CASSKPHTTSGGASETQYF
- TRBJ1-6 TRBV27 17 CASSPPPAGRHNSPLHF
- TRBJ2-7 TRBV13 14 CASSLRREGYEQYF
- TRBJ1-1 TRBV19 14 CATRIGEGITEAFF
many TRBJ2-5 TRBV3-1 13 CASGLGLEETQYF
few TRBJ2-1 TRBV9 16 CASSPQRAGTYNEQFF
many TRBJ2-4 TRBV19 14 CASSPPNSRNIQYF
- TRBJ1-6 TRBV27 17 CASSLSGGASYNSPLHF
- TRBJ2-7 TRBV5-1 14 CASGPAGQSYEQYF
many TRBJ1-2 TRBV5-6 14 CASSLGGQPYGYTF
few TRBJ2-1 TRBV6-6 14 CASSYSVGYNEQFF